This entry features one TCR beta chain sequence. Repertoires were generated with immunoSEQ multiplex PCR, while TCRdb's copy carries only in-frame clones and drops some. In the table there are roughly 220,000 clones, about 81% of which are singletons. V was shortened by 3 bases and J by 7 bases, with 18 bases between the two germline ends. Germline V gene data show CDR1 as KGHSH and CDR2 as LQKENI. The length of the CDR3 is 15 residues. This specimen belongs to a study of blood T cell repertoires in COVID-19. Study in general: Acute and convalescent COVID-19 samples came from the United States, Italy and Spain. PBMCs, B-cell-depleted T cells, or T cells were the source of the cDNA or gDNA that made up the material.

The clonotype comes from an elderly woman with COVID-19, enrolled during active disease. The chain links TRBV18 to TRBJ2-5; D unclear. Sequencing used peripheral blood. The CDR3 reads CASSPDGLPLWTQYF. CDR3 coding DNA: TGTGCCAGCTCACCCGATGGCCTTCCCCTTTGGACCCAGTACTTC.